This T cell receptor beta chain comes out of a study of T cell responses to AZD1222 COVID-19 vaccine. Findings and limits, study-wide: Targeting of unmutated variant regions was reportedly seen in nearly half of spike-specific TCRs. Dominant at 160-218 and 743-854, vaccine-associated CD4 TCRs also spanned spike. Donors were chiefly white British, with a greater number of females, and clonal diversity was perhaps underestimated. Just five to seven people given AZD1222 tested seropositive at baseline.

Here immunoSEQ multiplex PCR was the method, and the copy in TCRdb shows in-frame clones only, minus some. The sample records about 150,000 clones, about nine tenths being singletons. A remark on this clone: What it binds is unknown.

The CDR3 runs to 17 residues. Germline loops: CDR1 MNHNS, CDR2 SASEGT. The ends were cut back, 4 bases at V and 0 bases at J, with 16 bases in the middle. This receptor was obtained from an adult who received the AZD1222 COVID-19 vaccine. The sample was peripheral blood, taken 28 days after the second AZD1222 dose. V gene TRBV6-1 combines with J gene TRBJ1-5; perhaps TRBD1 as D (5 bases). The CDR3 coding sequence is TGTGCCAGCAGTGGGGATGCCAGGGACGTTAGCAATCAGCCCCAGCATTTT. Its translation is CASSGDARDVSNQPQHF.